These 19 T cell receptor beta chains were sequenced from one sample in a study of high-grade serous ovarian cancer treatment subgroups. The tumor samples were collected prior to definitive surgery or chemotherapy. Assay: immunoSEQ multiplex PCR; the TCRdb copy retains only in-frame clones and omits some. This repertoire shows nearly 15,000 clones, 80% to 90% found once; its top ten account for approximately 6.3%. The sequencing sample was made of tumor tissue. The receptors derive from a human donor with high-grade serous ovarian cancer.

This clone ranks as medium-sized. The chain recombines TRBV7-8 with TRBJ2-1; no definite D call. The CDR3 length is 12 residues. Per the germline V gene, CDR1 is SGHVS and CDR2 is FQNEAQ. V was shortened by 2 bases and J by 9 bases, with 8 bases between the two germline ends. CDR3 nucleotide sequence: TGTGCCAGCAGCTTATACAACCTTGAGCAGTTCTTC. Translated, it gives CASSLYNLEQFF.

The rearrangement joins TRBV7-8 to TRBJ2-1, with 8 bases fitting TRBD2. CDR1 is SGHVS, CDR2 FQNEAQ, per germline. V lost 6 bases to trimming and J lost 6 bases; unmatched junction nucleotides: 10. The CDR3 is 15 residues long. In nucleotides, the CDR3 is TGTGCCAGCAGTTCGCGGGGGGCCTTGTTCAATGAGCAGTTCTTC. This codes for CASSSRGALFNEQFF. The entire variable domain, with the rest obtained from reference TRBV7-8 and TRBJ2-1, is as follows: GAGVSQSPRYKVAKRGQDVALRCDPISGHVSLFWYQQALGQGPEFLTYFQNEAQLDKSGLPSDRFFAERPEGSVSTLKIQRTQQEDSAVYLCASSSRGALFNEQFFGPGTRLTVL.

The genes are TRBV5-1 and TRBJ1-5; no clear D. V shed 0 bases and J shed 2 bases, with 6 bases lying between them. The CDR3 has 14 amino acids. Looked up from germline, CDR1 is SGHRS and CDR2 is YFSETQ. The CDR3: CASSLGEGNQPQHF. The CDR3 DNA reads as TGCGCCAGCAGCTTGGGAGAGGGCAATCAGCCCCAGCATTTT.

This clone was seen a handful of times. The chain employs TRBV30 and TRBJ1-5; TRBD1 is a possible D gene (6 bases). The V gene's germline CDR1 is GTSNPN and CDR2 SVGIG (reference sequence). CDR3 length: 12 residues. V lost 7 bases and J lost 4, with 11 bases in between. CDR3 sequence: CASQGGNQPQHF. The CDR3 DNA reads as TGTGCCTCACAGGGAGGGAATCAGCCCCAGCATTTT.

The sample holds one count of this clone. This chain joins TRBV5-4 and TRBJ2-3; unclear D gene. Germline lookup yields CDR1 SGHNT and CDR2 YYREEE (reference sequence). This CDR3 has 11 amino acids. V lost 2 bases and J 4 bases, leaving 2 bases between the germline ends. The CDR3 bases are TGTGCCAGCAGCTTCGCAGATACGCAGTATTTT. Translating it yields CASSFADTQYF.

The chain employs TRBV19 and TRBJ1-5, with 8 positions matching TRBD1. CDR3 length: 13 residues. V dropped 7 bases and J dropped 6; count of bases not matched to a gene: 5. Germline values: CDR1 LNHDA, CDR2 SQIVND (reference sequence). CDR3 DNA: TGTGCCAGTACCCGGACAGGGTTTCAGCCCCAGCATTTT. It yields the protein CASTRTGFQPQHF.

The chain recombines TRBV30 with TRBJ1-5; D ambiguous. The CDR3 sequence is 15 residues long. The V gene lost 3 bases and the J gene lost 6 bases, with 18 bases spanning the gap. From germline, CDR1 is GTSNPN and CDR2 SVGIG (reference sequence). CDR3 DNA: TGTGCCTGGAGCCATGGCAGACTCAGTCTTCAGCCCCAGCATTTT. It translates to CAWSHGRLSLQPQHF. Filled out from reference TRBV30 and TRBJ1-5, the complete variable domain reads SQTIHQWPATLVQPVGSPLSLECTVEGTSNPNLYWYRQAAGRGLQLLFYSVGIGQISSEVPQNLSASRPQDRQFILSSKKLLLSDSGFYLCAWSHGRLSLQPQHFGDGTRLSIL.

The chain links TRBV2 to TRBJ2-1; 7 bases are shared with TRBD2. Germline-derived CDR1 and CDR2 are SNHLY and FYNNEI. This CDR3 is 16 amino acids long. J was trimmed by 0 bases and V by 5 bases; bases with no gene match: 7. CDR3 nucleotide sequence: TGTGCCAGCAGTTCGTCAGCGGGGCTCTCCTACAATGAGCAGTTCTTC. It codes for CASSSSAGLSYNEQFF.

The J gene is TRBJ1-5, the V gene TRBV19, with 9 bases aligning to TRBD1. Germline trimming cut 6 bases from V and 4 bases from J; bases unmatched to any gene: 16. CDR3 length equals 18 residues. Germline V CDR1 and CDR2: LNHDA, SQIVND (reference sequence). This chain's CDR3 is CASRLPGQGGLWNQPQHF. The DNA for the CDR3 is TGTGCCAGTAGACTACCGGGACAGGGAGGGTTATGGAATCAGCCCCAGCATTTT.

This chain joins TRBV29-1 and TRBJ2-7, with 7 positions matching TRBD1. Per germline, CDR1 SQVTM and CDR2 ANQGSEA. V was clipped by 4 bases and J by 0 bases; unmatched bases: 3. This CDR3 spans 13 amino acids. The chain's CDR3 is CSVGRDSSYEQYF. The CDR3 DNA reads as TGCAGCGTTGGCCGGGACAGCTCCTACGAGCAGTACTTC.

The chain is built from TRBV2 and TRBJ2-1, with TRBD2 matching 8 bases. V was pared by 9 bases and J by 2 bases, with 6 bases of the junction left unmatched. The CDR3 covers 14 residues. The germline V gene encodes CDR1 SNHLY and CDR2 FYNNEI. CDR3 region: CASVGGAAYNEQFF. The CDR3 coding sequence is TGTGCCAGTGTCGGGGGGGCAGCCTACAATGAGCAGTTCTTC.

The chain carries TRBV2 and TRBJ1-1; 10 bases line up with TRBD1. Unmatched junction bases numbered 6, after V lost 7 bases and J lost 1 base. The CDR3 totals 15 residues. Germline CDR1 is SNHLY and CDR2 is FYNNEI. The CDR3 sequence is CASNGRTGGNTEAFF. The CDR3 bases are TGTGCCAGCAATGGAAGGACAGGGGGGAACACTGAAGCTTTCTTT.

The CDR3 DNA reads TGTGCCAGCAGCAACAGCTTCACCGGGGAGCTGTTTTTT. Amino acid sequence: CASSNSFTGELFF. The V call is TRBV7-9, the J call TRBJ2-2; D ambiguous. The CDR3 is 13 residues long. V was cut by 5 bases and J by 4 bases, with 8 bases left in between. CDR1 SEHNR and CDR2 FQNEAQ come from the germline V gene (reference sequence).

J is TRBJ2-2 and V is TRBV6-1; a possible D gene is TRBD1 (5 bases). The germline V and J ends were trimmed by 3 bases and 3 bases, with 20 bases remaining between them. Germline V gene sequence: CDR1 MNHNS, CDR2 SASEGT. CDR3 length equals 18 residues. Here the CDR3 DNA reads TGTGCCAGCAGTGATGGGTGGCAGGGATCCAGTGACACCGGGGAGCTGTTTTTT. Its translation is CASSDGWQGSSDTGELFF.

This rearrangement joins TRBV9 to TRBJ2-7; D is tentatively TRBD1 or TRBD2 (5 bases each). V was shortened by 0 bases and J by 0 bases, with 16 bases between the two germline ends. The CDR3 loop spans 17 amino acids. CDR1 SGDLS and CDR2 YYNGEE come from the germline V gene. The CDR3 sequence is CASSVAPGTGSSYEQYF. In DNA form, the CDR3 reads TGTGCCAGCAGCGTAGCCCCAGGGACGGGCAGCTCCTACGAGCAGTACTTC.

V gene TRBV5-5 combines with J gene TRBJ2-1, with TRBD2 identical over 13 bases. Trimming at V came to 4 bases and at J to 1 base, leaving 8 bases not matched to a gene. From germline, CDR1 is SGHKS and CDR2 YYEKEE (reference sequence). This CDR3 spans 18 amino acids. The DNA for the CDR3 is TGTGCCAGCAGCCGACTAGCGGGGGGCCTCGGGTCCTACAATGAGCAGTTCTTC. Residues: CASSRLAGGLGSYNEQFF.

The chain joins TRBV2 to TRBJ1-6, with no clear D. The CDR3 consists of 12 residues. CDR1 is SNHLY, CDR2 FYNNEI, per germline. The V and J ends lost 3 bases and 7 bases respectively, with 4 bases between them. The CDR3 sequence: CASSETNSPLHF. For the CDR3, the DNA is TGTGCCAGCAGTGAGACGAATTCACCCCTCCACTTT. Based on the CDR3 plus reference TRBV2 and TRBJ1-6, the full variable domain is EPEVTQTPSHQVTQMGQEVILRCVPISNHLYFYWYRQILGQKVEFLVSFYNNEISEKSEIFDDQFSVERPDGSNFTLKIRSTKLEDSAMYFCASSETNSPLHFGNGTRLTVT.

Only one count was recorded for this clone. J is TRBJ1-2 and V is TRBV5-5, with no clear D. Germline lookup yields CDR1 SGHKS and CDR2 YYEKEE (reference sequence). The CDR3 covers 15 residues. Between the trimmed V and J ends, which lost 5 bases and 8 bases, there was a span of 22 bases. The CDR3 loop is CASSSLLREVGGYTF. Written as DNA, the CDR3 is TGTGCCAGCAGTTCCCTCTTGAGGGAGGTTGGGGGCTACACCTTC.

The chain employs TRBV11-2 and TRBJ2-1; 8 nucleotides align to TRBD2. Looked up from germline, CDR1 is SGHAT and CDR2 is FQNNGV. The CDR3 spans 16 residues. V shed 5 bases and J 1 base; nucleotides not matched to a gene: 7. The CDR3 DNA follows: TGTGCCAGCAGCCCACGGACTAGCATTTCCTACAATGAGCAGTTCTTC. This gives the protein CASSPRTSISYNEQFF.